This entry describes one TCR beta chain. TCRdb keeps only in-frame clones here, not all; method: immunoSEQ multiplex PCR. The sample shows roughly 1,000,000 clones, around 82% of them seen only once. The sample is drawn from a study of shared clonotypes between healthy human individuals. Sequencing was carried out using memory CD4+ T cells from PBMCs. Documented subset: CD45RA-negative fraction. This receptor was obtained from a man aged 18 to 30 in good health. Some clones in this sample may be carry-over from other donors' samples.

The CDR3 loop reads CASSRQGHSYGYTF. As DNA, the CDR3 is TGTGCCAGCAGTCGACAGGGTCATTCGTATGGCTACACCTTC. The chain couples TRBV2 to TRBJ1-2, with 7 nucleotides matching TRBD1. This CDR3 is 14 amino acids long. V was clipped by 5 bases and J by 5 bases; unmatched bases: 8. CDR1 and CDR2 from the germline V gene are SNHLY and FYNNEI.